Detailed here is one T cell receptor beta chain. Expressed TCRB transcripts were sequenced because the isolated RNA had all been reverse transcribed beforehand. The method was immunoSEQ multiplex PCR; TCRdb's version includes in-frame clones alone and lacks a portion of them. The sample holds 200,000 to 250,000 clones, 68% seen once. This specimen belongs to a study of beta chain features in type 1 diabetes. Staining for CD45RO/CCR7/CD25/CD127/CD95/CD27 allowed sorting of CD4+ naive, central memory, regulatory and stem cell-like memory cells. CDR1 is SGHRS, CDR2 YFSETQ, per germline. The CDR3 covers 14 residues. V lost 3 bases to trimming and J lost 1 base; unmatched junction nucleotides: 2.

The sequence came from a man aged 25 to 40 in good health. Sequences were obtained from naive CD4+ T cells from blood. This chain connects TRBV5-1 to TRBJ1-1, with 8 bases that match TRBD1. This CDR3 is CASSSGTGNTEAFF. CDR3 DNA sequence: TGCGCCAGCAGCTCCGGGACAGGGAACACTGAAGCTTTCTTT.